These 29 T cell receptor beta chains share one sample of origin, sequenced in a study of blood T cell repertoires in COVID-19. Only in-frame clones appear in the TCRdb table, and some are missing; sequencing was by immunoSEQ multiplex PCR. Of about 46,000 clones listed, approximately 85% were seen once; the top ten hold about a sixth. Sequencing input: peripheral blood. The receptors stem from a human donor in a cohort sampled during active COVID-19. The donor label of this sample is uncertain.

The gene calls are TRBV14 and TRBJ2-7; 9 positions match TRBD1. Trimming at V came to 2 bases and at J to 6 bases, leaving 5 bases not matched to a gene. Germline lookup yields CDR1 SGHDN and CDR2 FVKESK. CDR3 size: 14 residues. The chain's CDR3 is CASSQRQGVGEQYF. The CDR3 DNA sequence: TGTGCCAGCAGCCAAAGACAGGGGGTGGGCGAGCAGTACTTC.

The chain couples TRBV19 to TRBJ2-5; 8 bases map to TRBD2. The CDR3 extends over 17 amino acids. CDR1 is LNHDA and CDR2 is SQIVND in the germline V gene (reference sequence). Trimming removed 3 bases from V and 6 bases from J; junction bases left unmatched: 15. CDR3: CASSIALGAGGLQTQYF. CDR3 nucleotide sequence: TGTGCCAGTAGTATTGCCCTCGGGGCGGGGGGCTTACAGACCCAGTACTTC.

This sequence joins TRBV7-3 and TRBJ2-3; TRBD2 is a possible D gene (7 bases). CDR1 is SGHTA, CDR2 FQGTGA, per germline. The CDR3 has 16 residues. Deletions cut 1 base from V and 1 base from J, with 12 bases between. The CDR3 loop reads CASSLKAGAGTDTQYF. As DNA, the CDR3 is TGTGCCAGCAGCTTAAAGGCGGGGGCGGGCACAGATACGCAGTATTTT.

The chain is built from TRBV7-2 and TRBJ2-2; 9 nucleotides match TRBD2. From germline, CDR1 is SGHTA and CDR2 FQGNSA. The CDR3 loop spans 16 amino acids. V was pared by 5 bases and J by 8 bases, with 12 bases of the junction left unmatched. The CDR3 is CASSVRTSATLGELFF. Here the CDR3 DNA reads TGTGCCAGCAGCGTAAGGACTAGCGCCACCCTGGGGGAGCTGTTTTTT.

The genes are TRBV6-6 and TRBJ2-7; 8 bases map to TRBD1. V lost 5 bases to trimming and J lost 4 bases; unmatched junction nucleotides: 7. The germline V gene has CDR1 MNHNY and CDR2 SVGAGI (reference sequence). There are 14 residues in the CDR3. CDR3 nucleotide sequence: TGTGCCAGCAGTGTTCAGGGGGCTACGTACGAGCAGTACTTC. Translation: CASSVQGATYEQYF.

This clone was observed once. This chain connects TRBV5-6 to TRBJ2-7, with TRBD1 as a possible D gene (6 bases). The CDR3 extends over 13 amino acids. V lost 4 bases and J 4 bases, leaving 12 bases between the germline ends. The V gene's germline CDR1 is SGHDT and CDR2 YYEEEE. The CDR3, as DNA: TGTGCCAGCAGCGTACAGGGTTCGTACGAGCAGTACTTC. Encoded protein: CASSVQGSYEQYF.

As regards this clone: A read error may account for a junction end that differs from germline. The CDR3 DNA is TGTGCTAGCAGCCCGGGACTGGGAGAGACCCAGTACTTC. This codes for CASSPGLGETQYF. The chain recombines TRBV7-7 with TRBJ2-5; D might be TRBD2 (6 bases). The CDR3 extends over 13 amino acids. Germline CDR1 SSHAT, CDR2 FNYEAQ (reference sequence).

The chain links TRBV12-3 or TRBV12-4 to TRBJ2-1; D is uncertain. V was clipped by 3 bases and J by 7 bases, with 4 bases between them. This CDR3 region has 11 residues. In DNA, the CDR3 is TGTGCCAGCAGTTTTCTAAATGAGCAGTTCTTC. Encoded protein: CASSFLNEQFF.

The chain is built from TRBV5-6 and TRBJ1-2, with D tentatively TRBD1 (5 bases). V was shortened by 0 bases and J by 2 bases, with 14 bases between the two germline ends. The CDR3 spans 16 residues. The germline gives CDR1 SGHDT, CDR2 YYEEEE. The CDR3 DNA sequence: TGTGCCAGCAGCTTGGTCTCCGGACAAGCCAACTATGGCTACACCTTC. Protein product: CASSLVSGQANYGYTF.

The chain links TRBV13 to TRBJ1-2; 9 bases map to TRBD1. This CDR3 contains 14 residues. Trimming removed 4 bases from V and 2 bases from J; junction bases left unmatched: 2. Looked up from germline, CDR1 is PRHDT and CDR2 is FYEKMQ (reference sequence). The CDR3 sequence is CASSYGTGNYGYTF. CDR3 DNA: TGTGCCAGCAGCTATGGGACAGGGAACTATGGCTACACCTTC.

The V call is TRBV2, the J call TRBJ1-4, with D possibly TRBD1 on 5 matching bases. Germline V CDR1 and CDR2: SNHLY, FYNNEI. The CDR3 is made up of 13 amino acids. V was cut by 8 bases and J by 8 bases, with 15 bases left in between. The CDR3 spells CASAAPGGEKLFF. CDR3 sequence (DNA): TGTGCCAGCGCGGCCCCCGGGGGGGAAAAACTGTTTTTT.

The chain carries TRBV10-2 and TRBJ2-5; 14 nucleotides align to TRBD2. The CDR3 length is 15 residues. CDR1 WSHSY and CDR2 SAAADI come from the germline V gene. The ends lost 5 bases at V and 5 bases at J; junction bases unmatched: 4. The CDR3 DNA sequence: TGCGCCAGCAGTCCGGGACTAGCGGGGGTTGAGACCCAGTACTTC. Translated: CASSPGLAGVETQYF.

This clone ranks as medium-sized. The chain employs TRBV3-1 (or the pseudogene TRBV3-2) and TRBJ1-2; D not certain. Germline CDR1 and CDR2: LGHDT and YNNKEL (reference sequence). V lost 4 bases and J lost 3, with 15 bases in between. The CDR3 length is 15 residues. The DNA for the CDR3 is TGTGCCAGCAGCCCCCCGGGGAATCACTACTATGGCTACACCTTC. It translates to CASSPPGNHYYGYTF.

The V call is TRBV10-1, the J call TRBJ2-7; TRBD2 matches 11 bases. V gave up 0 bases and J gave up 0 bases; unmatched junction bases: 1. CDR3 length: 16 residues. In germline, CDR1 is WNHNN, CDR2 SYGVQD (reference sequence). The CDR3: CASSESTSGGSYEQYF. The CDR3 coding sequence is TGCGCCAGCAGTGAGTCTACTAGCGGGGGCTCCTACGAGCAGTACTTC.

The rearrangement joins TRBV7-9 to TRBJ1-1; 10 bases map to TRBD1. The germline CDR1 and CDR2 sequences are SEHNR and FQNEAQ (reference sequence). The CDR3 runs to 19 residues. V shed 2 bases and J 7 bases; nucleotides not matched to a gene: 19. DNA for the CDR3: TGTGCCAGCAGCTTAATTAGGACTCCCTTGGGACAGGGGCCTTGTGAAGCTTTCTTT. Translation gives CASSLIRTPLGQGPCEAFF.

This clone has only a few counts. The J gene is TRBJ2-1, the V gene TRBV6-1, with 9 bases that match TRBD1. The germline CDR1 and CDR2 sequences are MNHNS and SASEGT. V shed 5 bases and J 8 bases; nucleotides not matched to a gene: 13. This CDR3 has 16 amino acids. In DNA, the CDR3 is TGTGCCAGCAGTCAAGTGACAGGGGGGGTTCGGGATGAGCAGTTCTTC. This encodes CASSQVTGGVRDEQFF.

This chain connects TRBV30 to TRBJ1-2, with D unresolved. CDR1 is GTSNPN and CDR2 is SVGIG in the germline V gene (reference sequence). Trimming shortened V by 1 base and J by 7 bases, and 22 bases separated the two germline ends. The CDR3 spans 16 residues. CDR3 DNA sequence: TGTGCCTGGAGTGGGCTCCTGAGCGGCGGCTATGGTGGCTACACCTTC. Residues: CAWSGLLSGGYGGYTF.

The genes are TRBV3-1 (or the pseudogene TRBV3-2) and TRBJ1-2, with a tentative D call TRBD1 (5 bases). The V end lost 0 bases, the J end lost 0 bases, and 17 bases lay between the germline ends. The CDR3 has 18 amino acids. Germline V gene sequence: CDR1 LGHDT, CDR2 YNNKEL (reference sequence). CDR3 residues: CASSQDPQGPVANYGYTF. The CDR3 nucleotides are TGTGCCAGCAGCCAAGATCCTCAGGGCCCAGTGGCTAACTATGGCTACACCTTC.

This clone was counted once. The CDR3 region is CASSYATSGVETQYF. CDR3 coding DNA: TGTGCCAGCAGTTACGCCACTAGCGGGGTCGAGACCCAGTACTTC. The V gene is TRBV6-5, the J gene TRBJ2-5; TRBD2 matches 10 bases. This CDR3 has 15 amino acids. Trimming removed 2 bases from V and 5 bases from J; junction bases left unmatched: 5. Per germline, CDR1 MNHEY and CDR2 SVGAGI.

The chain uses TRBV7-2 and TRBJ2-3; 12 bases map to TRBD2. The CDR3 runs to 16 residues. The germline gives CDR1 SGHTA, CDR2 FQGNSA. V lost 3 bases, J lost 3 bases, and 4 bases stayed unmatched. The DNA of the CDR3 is TGTGCCAGCAGCTTGGGACTAGCGGGTTTTACAGATACGCAGTATTTT. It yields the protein CASSLGLAGFTDTQYF.

The CDR3 DNA sequence: TGTGCCAGCAGCTTACTTCCGGGACACTACGAGCAGTACTTC. Protein product: CASSLLPGHYEQYF. V usage is TRBV7-3 and J usage is TRBJ2-7; D is perhaps TRBD1 (6 bases). Germline-derived CDR1 and CDR2 are SGHTA and FQGTGA. CDR3 size: 14 residues. Trimming removed 2 bases at V and 3 bases at J, with 11 bases between.

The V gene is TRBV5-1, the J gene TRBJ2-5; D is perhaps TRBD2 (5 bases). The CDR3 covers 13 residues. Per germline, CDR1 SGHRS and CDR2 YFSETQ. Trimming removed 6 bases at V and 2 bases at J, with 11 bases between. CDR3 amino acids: CASTSGSQETQYF. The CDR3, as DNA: TGCGCCAGCACATCGGGAAGTCAAGAGACCCAGTACTTC.

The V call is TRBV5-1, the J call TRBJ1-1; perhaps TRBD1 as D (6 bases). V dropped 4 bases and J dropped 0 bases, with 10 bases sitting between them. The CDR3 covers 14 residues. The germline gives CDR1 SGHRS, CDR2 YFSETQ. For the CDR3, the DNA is TGCGCCAGCAGCATCGGACAGATGAACACTGAAGCTTTCTTT. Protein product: CASSIGQMNTEAFF.

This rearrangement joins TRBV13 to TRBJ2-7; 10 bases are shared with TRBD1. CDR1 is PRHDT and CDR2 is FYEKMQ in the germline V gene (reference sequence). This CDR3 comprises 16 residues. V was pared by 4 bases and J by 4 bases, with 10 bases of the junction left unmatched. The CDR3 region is CASSSTSGTGVYEQYF. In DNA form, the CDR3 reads TGTGCCAGCAGCTCGACTTCCGGGACAGGGGTGTACGAGCAGTACTTC.

The CDR3 sequence is CASSERQATNEKLFF. The DNA for the CDR3 is TGTGCCAGCAGTGAGAGACAGGCAACTAATGAAAAACTGTTTTTT. V and J are TRBV27 and TRBJ1-4, with D maybe TRBD1 (6 bases). The CDR3 is 15 residues long. The V gene's germline CDR1 is MNHEY and CDR2 SMNVEV (reference sequence). V was cut by 5 bases and J by 0 bases, with 10 bases left in between.

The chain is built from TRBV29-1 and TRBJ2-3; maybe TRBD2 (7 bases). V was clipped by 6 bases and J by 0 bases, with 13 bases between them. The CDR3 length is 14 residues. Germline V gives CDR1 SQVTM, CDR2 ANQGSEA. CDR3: CSVGPGGSTDTQYF. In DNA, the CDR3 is TGCAGCGTGGGGCCGGGGGGCAGCACAGATACGCAGTATTTT.

The CDR3 nucleotides are TGTGCCAGCAGCCCATTTGGACAGTTGGGAGCAGGGAAGGTCCACTTT. Translated: CASSPFGQLGAGKVHF. This rearrangement joins TRBV7-9 to TRBJ1-6; D possibly corresponds to TRBD1 (6 bases). Deletions cut 5 bases from V and 17 bases from J, with 28 bases between. The germline CDR1 and CDR2 sequences are SEHNR and FQNEAQ (reference sequence). The length of the CDR3 is 16 residues.

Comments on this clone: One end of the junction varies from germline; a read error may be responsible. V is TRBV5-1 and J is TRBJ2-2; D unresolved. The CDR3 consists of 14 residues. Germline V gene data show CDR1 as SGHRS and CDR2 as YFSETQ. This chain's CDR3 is CASSLGLYTAELFF. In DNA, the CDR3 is TGCGCCAGCAGCTTGGGACTTTACACCGCGGAGCTGTTTTTT.

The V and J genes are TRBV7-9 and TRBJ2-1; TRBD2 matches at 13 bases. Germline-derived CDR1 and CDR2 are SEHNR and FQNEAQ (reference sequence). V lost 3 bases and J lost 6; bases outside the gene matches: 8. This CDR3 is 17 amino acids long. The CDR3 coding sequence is TGTGCCAGCAGCTTTCCGGAACTAGCGGGGGGGCGCAATGAGCAGTTCTTC. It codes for CASSFPELAGGRNEQFF.